This T cell receptor beta chain originates from a study of blood T cell repertoires in COVID-19. In the study overall: Sources were T cells, B-cell-depleted T cells, or PBMCs; the material itself was cDNA or gDNA.

Seattle's enrolled individuals joined amid active infection and were then monitored longitudinally. The V end lost 7 bases, the J end lost 2 bases, and 8 bases lay between the germline ends. The CDR3 is 12 amino acids. Looked up from germline, CDR1 is SQVTM and CDR2 is ANQGSEA. Original processing notes: From reference gene primer amplification, estimates of nucleated cell counts were derived. Clones were sequenced by immunoSEQ multiplex PCR, and TCRdb holds only the in-frame ones, with some missing. From that table come the V and J calls and clone size; the DNA was used to work out D and trimming. The data contain around 60,000 clones, 72% of them seen just once; the ten biggest clones take up 4.8%. This clone came up a few times.

The chain has TRBV29-1 and TRBJ2-2, with D perhaps matching TRBD1 (5 bases). This sequence was found in a woman in her 70s with COVID-19, enrolled during active disease. Material for sequencing was peripheral blood. CDR3 amino acids: CSAQGNTGELFF. As DNA, the CDR3 is TGCAGCGCCCAGGGTAACACCGGGGAGCTGTTTTTT.